These 20 T cell receptor beta chains were all obtained from the same sample, sequenced in a study of response to subunit inactivated influenza vaccine. TCRdb independently ran MiXCR on the RT-PCR reads; one entry per CDR3 protein. This table holds more than 450,000 distinct CDR3 sequences, approximately 7.7% found once. This sample comprised PBMCs from blood, obtained around 25 months after vaccination. These receptor sequences come from a man between 50 and 69 years old who received an inactivated influenza vaccine.

This chain connects TRBV4-3 to TRBJ2-7; possible D gene TRBD2, 5 bases. The germline V and J ends were trimmed by 3 bases and 2 bases, with 11 bases remaining between them. CDR1 and CDR2 from the germline V gene are LGHNA and YSLEER. The CDR3 is 14 amino acids. The CDR3 DNA follows: TGCGCCAGCAGCCAGGAGGATGGGGCCTACGAGCAGTACTTC. It specifies CASSQEDGAYEQYF.

The table lists this clonotype with many counts. The chain recombines TRBV20-1 with TRBJ1-2, with 9 bases lining up with TRBD1. The CDR3 has 13 residues. With V trimmed by 3 bases and J by 5 bases, 4 bases remained unmatched. Germline CDR1 is DFQATT and CDR2 is SNEGSKA (reference sequence). This CDR3 reads CSARDRGSYGYTF. Here the CDR3 DNA reads TGCAGTGCTAGGGACAGGGGATCTTATGGCTACACCTTC.

This clonotype was detected only a few times. The chain is built from TRBV6-2 or TRBV6-3 and TRBJ2-6; D is tentatively TRBD1 or TRBD2 (5 bases each). V was shortened by 2 bases and J by 0 bases, with 17 bases between the two germline ends. CDR1 is MNHEY, CDR2 SVGEGT, per germline. The CDR3 is 19 residues long. The CDR3: CASSYRLGDQPSGANVLTF. CDR3 in DNA: TGTGCCAGCAGTTACCGTCTAGGGGACCAGCCCTCTGGGGCCAACGTCCTGACTTTC.

This chain's CDR3 is CSASGLAGGPSYEQYF. The CDR3 nucleotides are TGCAGTGCTAGTGGATTAGCGGGAGGTCCCTCCTACGAGCAGTACTTC. The rearrangement links TRBV20-1 to TRBJ2-7; 10 bases fit TRBD2. From germline, CDR1 is DFQATT and CDR2 SNEGSKA (reference sequence). The CDR3 extends over 16 amino acids. Germline trimming cut 3 bases from V and 0 bases from J; bases unmatched to any gene: 8.

This clonotype was detected many times. This chain links TRBV18 with TRBJ2-1; possible D gene TRBD1, 5 bases. The germline gives CDR1 KGHSH, CDR2 LQKENI. CDR3 length: 15 amino acids. V dropped 6 bases and J dropped 3 bases, with 15 bases sitting between them. The DNA for the CDR3 is TGTGCCAGCTCCAGCCGGCAGGGAATCTACAATGAGCAGTTCTTC. Protein sequence: CASSSRQGIYNEQFF.

The rearrangement uses TRBV5-8 and TRBJ2-4, with TRBD1 matching over 10 bases. V shed 5 bases and J 6 bases; nucleotides not matched to a gene: 11. CDR3 length equals 16 residues. Germline assignment: CDR1 SGHTS and CDR2 YDEGEE. The CDR3 spells CASRYPGTGESNIQYF. CDR3 nucleotide sequence: TGTGCCAGCAGGTATCCCGGGACAGGGGAATCAAACATTCAGTACTTC. The whole variable domain, filled in from reference TRBV5-8 and TRBJ2-4, reads EAGVTQSPTHLIKTRGQQATLRCSPISGHTSVYWYQQALGLGLQFLLWYDEGEERNRGNFPPRFSGRQFPNYSSELNVNALELEDSALYLCASRYPGTGESNIQYFGAGTRLSVL.

This clonotype was observed at least ten times. The chain links TRBV24-1 to TRBJ2-2, with D maybe TRBD2 (5 bases). Germline CDR1 and CDR2: KGHDR and SFDVKD. V lost 6 bases, J lost 6 bases, and 10 bases lay in between. The CDR3 is made up of 13 amino acids. The chain's CDR3 is CATSRGSPGELFF. The CDR3 DNA sequence: TGTGCCACCAGTCGGGGATCGCCCGGGGAGCTGTTTTTT.

This clonotype has ten or more counts. V usage is TRBV28 and J usage is TRBJ2-7, with 11 positions matching TRBD2. The junction had 0 bases not matched to a gene; V was cut back by 8 bases and J by 3 bases. Germline loops: CDR1 MDHEN, CDR2 SYDVKM. The CDR3 is 12 amino acids. The CDR3 here is CASGTSGYEQYF. The CDR3 DNA is TGTGCCAGCGGGACTAGCGGCTACGAGCAGTACTTC.

This clonotype was recorded at least ten times. The CDR3 DNA follows: TGCGCCAGCAGCTTGTCCGGGGGCGACTATGGCTACACCTTC. Translation: CASSLSGGDYGYTF. The chain carries TRBV5-1 and TRBJ1-2; possibly TRBD1 for D (6 bases). Trimming cost V 1 base and J 3 bases, with 10 bases left between them. There are 14 residues in the CDR3. Germline V lookup: CDR1 SGHRS, CDR2 YFSETQ.

The V gene is TRBV7-2, the J gene TRBJ2-7, with D tentatively TRBD1 or TRBD2 (8 bases each). Trimming removed 5 bases from V and 6 bases from J, with 20 bases in between. Germline lookup yields CDR1 SGHTA and CDR2 FQGNSA. The CDR3 spans 15 residues. CDR3 region: CASSPQGAAGVEQYF. The CDR3 coding sequence is TGTGCCAGCAGCCCCCAGGGGGCAGCGGGAGTCGAGCAGTACTTC.

This sequence joins TRBV4-1 and TRBJ2-1; D is unclear. The V end was cut by 5 bases, the J end by 7 bases, with 12 bases between. Germline V gives CDR1 MGHRA, CDR2 YSYEKL. This CDR3 has 13 residues. CDR3 protein: CASSKDGINEQFF. In DNA form, the CDR3 reads TGCGCCAGCAGCAAGGACGGTATTAATGAGCAGTTCTTC.

This clonotype was seen at least ten times. This rearrangement joins TRBV9 to TRBJ2-1, with D possibly called TRBD1 or TRBD2 (6 bases each). The V and J ends lost 0 bases and 6 bases respectively, with 16 bases between them. CDR1 is SGDLS, CDR2 YYNGEE, per germline. The CDR3 totals 16 residues. The CDR3 DNA reads as TGTGCCAGCAGCGTAGATTACGGGGGCACGGGCAATGAGCAGTTCTTC. This encodes CASSVDYGGTGNEQFF.

There are a few counts of this clonotype. The genes are TRBV7-2 and TRBJ2-1; D gene unclear. The germline V gene encodes CDR1 SGHTA and CDR2 FQGNSA. V was shortened by 1 base and J by 8 bases, with 12 bases between the two germline ends. The CDR3 sequence is 14 residues long. The CDR3 region is CASSLGQRTHEQFF. In nucleotides, the CDR3 is TGTGCCAGCAGCTTAGGGCAAAGGACGCATGAGCAGTTCTTC.

This clonotype was picked up a small number of times. The chain is built from TRBV7-6 and TRBJ2-3, with 8 bases fitting TRBD2. The CDR3 has 16 amino acids. From germline, CDR1 is SGHVS and CDR2 FNYEAQ. Trimming at V came to 5 bases and at J to 2 bases, leaving 9 bases not matched to a gene. CDR3 DNA: TGTGCCAGCAGCAAGACTAGCGACCCTTACACAGATACGCAGTATTTT. It is translated as CASSKTSDPYTDTQYF. The entire variable domain, with the rest obtained from reference TRBV7-6 and TRBJ2-3, is as follows: GAGVSQSPRYKVTKRGQDVALRCDPISGHVSLYWYRQALGQGPEFLTYFNYEAQQDKSGLPNDRFSAERPEGSISTLTIQRTEQRDSAMYRCASSKTSDPYTDTQYFGPGTRLTVL.

V and J are TRBV10-3 and TRBJ1-5, with 9 bases matching TRBD1. The germline V gene encodes CDR1 ENHRY and CDR2 SYGVKD. This CDR3 has 14 amino acids. With V trimmed by 9 bases and J by 5 bases, 8 bases remained unmatched. CDR3 sequence: CAIKGQGPDQPQHF. CDR3 coding DNA: TGTGCCATAAAGGGACAGGGACCTGATCAGCCCCAGCATTTT.

The sample holds a few counts of this clonotype. The chain employs TRBV7-2 and TRBJ1-5; 9 bases are a match to TRBD1. Trimming removed 5 bases from V and 6 bases from J; junction bases left unmatched: 5. The CDR3 spans 14 residues. Per the germline V gene, CDR1 is SGHTA and CDR2 is FQGNSA. The chain's CDR3 is CASSLLTGGQPQHF. Written as DNA, the CDR3 is TGTGCCAGCAGCCTATTGACAGGGGGTCAGCCCCAGCATTTT.

The DNA of the CDR3 is TGTGCCAGCAGCGCCGGGATGGGGAACACTGAAGCTTTCTTT. Amino acid sequence: CASSAGMGNTEAFF. This chain links TRBV7-9 with TRBJ1-1; no firm D call. Germline CDR1 and CDR2: SEHNR and FQNEAQ (reference sequence). The CDR3 sequence is 14 residues long. V was cut by 5 bases and J by 1 base, with 11 bases left in between. Based on the CDR3 plus reference TRBV7-9 and TRBJ1-1, the full variable domain is DTGVSQNPRHKITKRGQNVTFRCDPISEHNRLYWYRQTLGQGPEFLTYFQNEAQLEKSRLLSDRFSAERPKGSFSTLEIQRTEQGDSAMYLCASSAGMGNTEAFFGQGTRLTVV.

The gene calls are TRBV28 and TRBJ2-1, with 10 bases matching TRBD1. CDR1 and CDR2 from the germline V gene are MDHEN and SYDVKM. This CDR3 spans 17 amino acids. Trimming removed 5 bases from V and 3 bases from J; junction bases left unmatched: 10. The CDR3 coding sequence is TGTGCCAGCAGTCACAAACAAGGACAGGGGGACTACAATGAGCAGTTCTTC. This sequence encodes CASSHKQGQGDYNEQFF.

This clonotype has a count of ten or more. This chain connects TRBV7-9 to TRBJ1-5; D call uncertain. V lost 0 bases and J lost 6, with 6 bases in between. The CDR3 is 13 residues long. Germline CDR1 and CDR2: SEHNR and FQNEAQ (reference sequence). The CDR3: CASSLAPAQPQHF. The CDR3 nucleotides are TGTGCCAGCAGCTTAGCGCCGGCTCAGCCCCAGCATTTT.

This clonotype has a handful of counts. This CDR3 reads CASSRQGDYTGELFF. CDR3 coding DNA: TGTGCCAGCAGCCGACAGGGGGATTACACCGGGGAGCTGTTTTTT. This chain uses TRBV7-8 with TRBJ2-2; TRBD1 matches 9 bases. The CDR3 covers 15 residues. V was pared by 5 bases and J by 3 bases, with 4 bases of the junction left unmatched. Per germline, CDR1 SGHVS and CDR2 FQNEAQ.